The present entry profiles one T cell receptor beta chain with its context. This entry belongs to a study of blood T cell repertoires in COVID-19. The wider study: Acute and convalescent COVID-19 specimens originated in the United States, Italy and Spain. The analysed material was cDNA or gDNA that came from T cells, B-cell-depleted T cells, or PBMCs.

Germline V gene sequence: CDR1 SGHTS, CDR2 YDEGEE. This CDR3 contains 19 residues. J lost 7 bases, V lost 3 bases, and 20 bases had no gene match. In the original processing: Amplification of reference gene primers was used by the study to estimate nucleated cell counts. Profiling relied on immunoSEQ multiplex PCR, and the TCRdb table lists in-frame clones only, not all of them. That table supplies the V and J calls and clone size; D and trimming were determined from the DNA. The sample includes 100,000 to 150,000 clones, about 82% seen only once; the top ten take about 5.7%. The sequenced sample was peripheral blood. The chain uses TRBV5-8 and TRBJ2-1, with TRBD1 matching over 9 bases. The sequence was obtained from a human donor in a cohort sampled during active COVID-19. CDR3 region: CASSSAGTGWRDVENEQFF. In DNA form, the CDR3 reads TGTGCCAGCAGCTCTGCCGGGACAGGGTGGCGGGATGTAGAAAATGAGCAGTTCTTC. Using reference TRBV5-8 and TRBJ2-1 for the parts outside the CDR3, the full variable domain is EAGVTQSPTHLIKTRGQQATLRCSPISGHTSVYWYQQALGLGLQFLLWYDEGEERNRGNFPPRFSGRQFPNYSSELNVNALELEDSALYLCASSSAGTGWRDVENEQFFGPGTRLTVL.